The 20 T cell receptor beta chains presented below share a single source sample, sequenced in a study of tissue T cells after allogeneic stem cell transplantation. As for time point: mouse harvest day 14 after allogeneic transplant. Each mouse received 10^7 T-cell-depleted marrow cells plus 10^6 splenic CD5+ T cells by tail vein. Sequencing used immunoSEQ multiplex PCR; TCRdb keeps in-frame clones, though not all of them. The top ten clones hold around 40% of a sample with about 4,100 clones, less than 60% of them seen once. The specimen was lymph node tissue. Receptors originate from a female BALB/c mouse given C57BL/6 T cells with graft-versus-host disease after an allogeneic hematopoietic cell transplant.

This clone was picked up a small number of times. Mouse gene names apply. Sequencing ends 1 residue short of the CDR3 end; the germline J gene provides the rest. This chain uses TRBV26 with TRBJ2-4, with 7 positions matching TRBD2. The ends lost 6 bases at V and 0 bases at J; junction bases unmatched: 0. The CDR3 spans 13 residues. Germline V lookup: CDR1 KGHPV, CDR2 FQNQEV (reference sequence). CDR3 in amino acids: CASSWGSQNTLYF. The CDR3 DNA, read in part, is TGTGCCAGCAGCTGGGGGAGTCAAAACACCTTGTAC.

To note about this clone: Gene labels here are mouse ones. The sequenced fragment ends 1 residue before the CDR3 boundary, so the rest is inferred from the germline J gene. V and J are TRBV26 and TRBJ1-3; D unclear. Germline CDR1 KGHPV, CDR2 FQNQEV (reference sequence). CDR3 length: 14 residues. The germline V and J ends were trimmed by 6 bases and 0 bases, with 9 bases remaining between them. The CDR3 here is CASSQHHSGNTLYF. The sequenced CDR3 bases are TGTGCCAGCAGCCAACACCATTCTGGAAATACGCTCTAT. Complete variable domain (other parts from reference TRBV26 and TRBJ1-3): NSKVIQTPRYLVKGQGQKAKMRCIPEKGHPVVFWYQQNKNNEFKFLINFQNQEVLQQIDMTEKRFSAECPSNSPCSLEIQSSEAGDSALYLCASSQHHSGNTLYFGEGSRLIVV.

This clone was found a few times. One end of the junction varies from germline; a read error may be responsible. Gene names are mouse gene names. The read halts 1 residue ahead of the CDR3 end, with the missing end drawn from the germline J gene. The V gene is TRBV13-1, the J gene TRBJ1-6; D gene uncertain. TRBJ1-6 is annotated as an ORF whose role is uncertain. The germline CDR1 and CDR2 sequences are NSHNY and SYGAGN. The CDR3 contains 14 residues. The CDR3 sequence is CASGDLHRNSPLYF. The DNA read from the CDR3 is TGTGCCAGCGGTGACCTCCACCGTAATTCGCCCCTCTAC.

The table lists this clone with a count of one. Any gene name here is a mouse gene name. Read coverage stops 1 residue before the CDR3 terminus; the germline J gene supplies the remainder. The chain links TRBV26 to TRBJ2-2; D gene uncertain. The CDR3 runs 14 residues. V gave up 1 base and J gave up 2 bases, with 5 bases separating them. Germline V gives CDR1 KGHPV, CDR2 FQNQEV (reference sequence). The CDR3 bases that were read are TGTGCCAGCAGTCTGTTCAGCAACACCGGGCAGCTCTAC. This codes for CASSLFSNTGQLY. The CDR3 in full is CASSLFSNTGQLYF.

On this clone: The genes are named according to mouse. The read comes to an end 1 residue before the CDR3 does, leaving the germline J gene to fill in the end. This chain links TRBV13-1 with TRBJ1-3; no definite D call. The CDR3 contains 14 residues. Between the trimmed V and J ends, which lost 2 bases and 6 bases, there was a span of 12 bases. The V gene's germline CDR1 is NSHNY and CDR2 SYGAGN. The covered CDR3 bases are TGTGCCAGCAGTGAGTGGCAGAACTTAAATACGCTCTAT. Protein product: CASSEWQNLNTLY. The full CDR3 is CASSEWQNLNTLYF.

Of note for this clone: Genes and germline are mouse. The sequence runs out 1 residue before the end of the CDR3; the remainder is reconstructed from the germline J gene. This chain uses TRBV16 with TRBJ2-3, with 11 bases lining up with TRBD2. The J segment lost 4 bases and the V segment lost 4 bases, leaving 4 bases of the junction unmatched. Germline V lookup: CDR1 SGHSA, CDR2 FRNQAP. This CDR3 is built from 15 residues. CDR3 DNA, as far as it was read: TGTGCAAGCAGCTATTACTGGGGGGGCACAGAAACGCTGTAT. This codes for CASSYYWGGTETLY. The CDR3 in full is CASSYYWGGTETLYF.

As concerns this clone: Gene names refer to mouse genes. Coverage ceases 1 residue before the CDR3 finishes, and the germline J gene fills in the end. J is TRBJ1-5 and V is TRBV4; no firm D call. The V end lost 7 bases, the J end lost 3 bases, and 10 bases lay between the germline ends. This CDR3 has 13 amino acids. The germline gives CDR1 LGHDT, CDR2 YNNKQL (reference sequence). The part of the CDR3 DNA that was read is TGTGCCAGCACCTCCACAGTCAACCAGGCTCCGCTT. It translates to CASTSTVNQAPL. The entire CDR3 protein reads CASTSTVNQAPLF.

Note on this clone: Any gene name here is a mouse gene name. From the germline J gene comes the end of the CDR3, since the read stops 1 residue before it. The gene calls are TRBV13-3 and TRBJ2-5, with D perhaps TRBD2 (6 bases). V was shortened by 2 bases and J by 3 bases, with 16 bases between the two germline ends. Germline CDR1 is NNHDY and CDR2 is SYVADS. The CDR3 is 16 residues long. CDR3 region: CASSENWEGGQDTQYF. The CDR3 DNA, read in part, is TGTGCCAGCAGTGAAAACTGGGAGGGCGGACAAGACACCCAGTAC. Together with reference TRBV13-3 and TRBJ2-5, the CDR3 gives the full variable domain: EAAVTQSPRSKVAVTGGKVTLSCHQTNNHDYMYWYRQDTGHGLRLIHYSYVADSTEKGDIPDGYKASRPSQENFSLILELASLSQTAVYFCASSENWEGGQDTQYFGPGTRLLVL.

This clone was counted a few times. Here the gene names and germline are mouse. The read falls 1 residue short of the CDR3 end, and the missing part is taken from the germline J gene. V usage is TRBV12-1 and J usage is TRBJ2-7, with 9 bases identical to TRBD2. The CDR3 consists of 13 residues. The germline V gene encodes CDR1 SGHSN and CDR2 HYEKVE. The ends lost 3 bases at V and 4 bases at J; junction bases unmatched: 3. Here the CDR3 reads CASSWDWEYEQYF. The DNA read from the CDR3 is TGTGCCAGCTCTTGGGACTGGGAGTATGAACAGTAC.

A note on this clone: Genes here carry mouse names. The CDR3 bases that were read are TGTGCCAGCAGTGATACCAGGAGCTCCTATGAACAGTAC. Translated, it gives CASSDTRSSYEQY. The complete CDR3 protein is CASSDTRSSYEQYF. The J gene is TRBJ2-7, the V gene TRBV26, with D unclear. The CDR3 end falls 1 residue outside the read, so it is completed with the germline J gene. Germline V gives CDR1 KGHPV, CDR2 FQNQEV (reference sequence). The CDR3 sequence is 14 residues long. V lost 5 bases, J lost 0 bases, and 11 bases lay in between.

This clone was counted between two and nine times. All gene names here are mouse names. The read ends 1 residue early relative to the CDR3; the germline J gene fills the gap. The V gene is TRBV20, the J gene TRBJ1-3; D is perhaps TRBD1 (5 bases). V gave up 7 bases and J gave up 0 bases, with 10 bases separating them. CDR1 is GFQATS and CDR2 is STVNSAI in the germline V gene. The CDR3 consists of 13 residues. The CDR3 sequence: CGGRGTSGNTLYF. The CDR3 bases that were read are TGTGGTGGCAGAGGGACTTCTGGAAATACGCTCTAT.

This clone was recorded a few times. Gene names follow the mouse nomenclature. The read halts 1 residue ahead of the CDR3 end, with the missing end drawn from the germline J gene. The rearrangement uses TRBV31 and TRBJ2-1, with D possibly TRBD1 on 6 matching bases. The ends were cut back, 0 bases at V and 5 bases at J, with 11 bases in the middle. The germline V gene has CDR1 GKSSPN and CDR2 SITVG. The length of the CDR3 is 14 residues. This chain's CDR3 is CAWSLWDKDAEQFF. CDR3 DNA (partial): TGTGCCTGGAGTCTATGGGACAAGGATGCTGAGCAGTTC.

By its share, this clone is medium-sized (0.01 to 0.1%). Mouse names are used for the genes. From the germline J gene comes the end of the CDR3, since the read stops 1 residue before it. The chain combines TRBV5 with TRBJ1-5; TRBD1 matches at 7 bases. The CDR3 contains 14 residues. V dropped 2 bases and J dropped 2; count of bases not matched to a gene: 0. CDR1 and CDR2 (germline): LGHNA, YNLKQL (reference sequence). Here the CDR3 reads CASSQTGDNQAPLF. Partial CDR3 DNA: TGTGCCAGCAGCCAAACAGGGGACAACCAGGCTCCGCTT.

This clone was recorded only once. Mouse germline and gene names are used. Coverage ceases 1 residue before the CDR3 finishes, and the germline J gene fills in the end. The same CDR3 also results from other DNA sequences found in this sample. The chain joins TRBV5 to TRBJ2-1, with TRBD2 as a possible D gene (7 bases). The CDR3 totals 15 residues. The V and J ends lost 3 bases and 2 bases respectively, with 11 bases between them. In germline, CDR1 is LGHNA, CDR2 YNLKQL (reference sequence). The part of the CDR3 DNA that was read is TGTGCCAGCAGCCAGGTTGGGGGGCACTATGCTGAGCAGTTC. This gives the protein CASSQVGGHYAEQF. The whole CDR3 sequence is CASSQVGGHYAEQFF.

With regard to this clone: The gene names given are mouse names. Sequencing ends 1 residue short of the CDR3 end; the germline J gene provides the rest. The chain employs TRBV16 and TRBJ2-5; 8 bases map to TRBD2. After removal of 5 bases from V and 2 bases from J, the junction contained 3 bases not matched to a gene. The CDR3 spans 14 residues. Looked up from germline, CDR1 is SGHSA and CDR2 is FRNQAP. CDR3 bases read: TGTGCAAGCAGCCCAGACTGGGGCCAAGACACCCAGTAC. Its translation: CASSPDWGQDTQY. Given in full, the CDR3 is CASSPDWGQDTQYF. Together with reference TRBV16 and TRBJ2-5, the CDR3 gives the full variable domain: NAGVIQTPRHKVTGKGQEATLWCEPISGHSAVFWYRQTIVQGLEFLTYFRNQAPIDDSGMPKERFSAQMPNQSHSTLKIQSTQPQDSAVYLCASSPDWGQDTQYFGPGTRLLVL.

Remarks on this clone: Mouse gene names and germline throughout. Here the CDR3 reads CASRPGQGAERLFF. The part of the CDR3 DNA that was read is TGTGCCAGCAGGCCGGGACAGGGGGCCGAAAGATTATTT. This chain joins TRBV15 and TRBJ1-4, with 12 bases identical to TRBD1. The read ends 1 residue early relative to the CDR3; the germline J gene fills the gap. J lost 7 bases, V lost 6 bases, and 3 bases had no gene match. The CDR3 extends over 14 amino acids. The germline CDR1 and CDR2 sequences are SGHND and FRSKSL.

To note about this clone: Here the gene names and germline are mouse. The read ends 1 residue before the CDR3 terminus; that terminus is restored from the germline J gene. The chain carries TRBV26 and TRBJ2-2; D call uncertain. The length of the CDR3 is 14 residues. Germline CDR1 and CDR2: KGHPV and FQNQEV (reference sequence). The germline V and J ends were trimmed by 4 bases and 3 bases, with 9 bases remaining between them. The sequenced part of the CDR3 DNA is TGTGCCAGCAGTCGGGCTCTGGACACCGGGCAGCTCTAC. Translation gives CASSRALDTGQLY. The full-length CDR3 reads as CASSRALDTGQLYF.

Sample share makes this clone medium-sized (0.01 to 0.1%). Any gene name here is a mouse gene name. The read ends 1 residue before the CDR3 terminus; that terminus is restored from the germline J gene. V and J are TRBV13-3 and TRBJ2-1, with 7 positions matching TRBD2. The germline CDR1 and CDR2 sequences are NNHDY and SYVADS. V shed 0 bases, J shed 2 bases, and the junction held 2 bases outside the gene matches. This CDR3 spans 15 amino acids. The DNA read from the CDR3 is TGTGCCAGCAGTGATGTCCTGGGGGACTATGCTGAGCAGTTC. It is translated as CASSDVLGDYAEQF. The whole CDR3 reads CASSDVLGDYAEQFF.

This clone was detected a few times. Each gene name is a mouse one. The sequenced fragment ends 1 residue before the CDR3 boundary, so the rest is inferred from the germline J gene. This specimen includes other DNA sequences encoding the same CDR3. V and J are TRBV26 and TRBJ2-4; 7 bases match TRBD2. The J segment lost 3 bases and the V segment lost 4 bases, leaving 1 base of the junction unmatched. The CDR3 length is 13 residues. In germline, CDR1 is KGHPV, CDR2 FQNQEV (reference sequence). This CDR3 reads CASSPGGQNTLYF. The sequenced CDR3 bases are TGTGCCAGCAGTCCGGGGGGGCAAAACACCTTGTAC.

To note about this clone: Mouse gene names and germline throughout. The sequenced fragment ends 1 residue before the CDR3 boundary, so the rest is inferred from the germline J gene. This chain connects TRBV26 to TRBJ2-4; a possible D gene is TRBD1 (6 bases). Germline values: CDR1 KGHPV, CDR2 FQNQEV (reference sequence). CDR3 length: 15 amino acids. Trimming pared 2 bases from V and 1 base from J, leaving 10 bases between. The CDR3 bases that were read are TGTGCCAGCAGTCTGAGCAGGGGCGGTCAAAACACCTTGTAC. It translates to CASSLSRGGQNTLY. The whole CDR3 protein reads CASSLSRGGQNTLYF.